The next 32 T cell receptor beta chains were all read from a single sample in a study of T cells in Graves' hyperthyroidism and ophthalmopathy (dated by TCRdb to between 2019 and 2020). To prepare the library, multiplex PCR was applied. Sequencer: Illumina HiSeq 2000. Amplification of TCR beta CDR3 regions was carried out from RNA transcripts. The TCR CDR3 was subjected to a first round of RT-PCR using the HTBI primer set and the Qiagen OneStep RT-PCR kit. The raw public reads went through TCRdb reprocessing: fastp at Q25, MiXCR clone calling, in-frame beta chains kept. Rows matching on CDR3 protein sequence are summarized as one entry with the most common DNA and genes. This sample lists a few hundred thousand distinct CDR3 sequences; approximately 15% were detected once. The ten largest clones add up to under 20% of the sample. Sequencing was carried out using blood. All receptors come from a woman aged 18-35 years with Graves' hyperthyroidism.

Here the CDR3 reads CASSQNRDRRNNEQFF. The CDR3 nucleotides are TGTGCCAGCAGCCAGAACCGGGACAGGCGAAACAATGAGCAGTTCTTC. The chain combines TRBV3-1 with TRBJ2-1; TRBD1 agrees at 8 bases. Germline CDR1 LGHDT, CDR2 YNNKEL (reference sequence). The V gene end was trimmed by 3 bases and the J gene end by 5 bases; junction bases not matched to a gene: 9. The CDR3 loop spans 16 amino acids.

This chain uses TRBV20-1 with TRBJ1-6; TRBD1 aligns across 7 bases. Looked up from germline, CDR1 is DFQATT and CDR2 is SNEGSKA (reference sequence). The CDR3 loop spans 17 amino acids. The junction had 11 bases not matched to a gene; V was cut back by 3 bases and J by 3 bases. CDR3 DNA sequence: TGCAGTGCTAGGGAGAAGGACCGACAGGGCTATAATTCACCCCTCCACTTT. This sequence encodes CSAREKDRQGYNSPLHF.

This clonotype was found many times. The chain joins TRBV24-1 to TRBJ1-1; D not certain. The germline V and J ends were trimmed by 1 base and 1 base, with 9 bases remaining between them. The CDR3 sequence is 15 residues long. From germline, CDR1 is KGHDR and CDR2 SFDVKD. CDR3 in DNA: TGTGCCACCAGTGATTTACCCTCCGGGAACACTGAAGCTTTCTTT. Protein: CATSDLPSGNTEAFF.

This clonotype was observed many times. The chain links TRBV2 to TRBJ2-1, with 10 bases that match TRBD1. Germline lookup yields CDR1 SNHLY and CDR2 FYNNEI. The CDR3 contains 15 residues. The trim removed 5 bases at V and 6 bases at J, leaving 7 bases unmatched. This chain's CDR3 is CASSSRDRGGNEQFF. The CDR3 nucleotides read TGTGCCAGCAGTAGCCGGGACAGGGGTGGCAATGAGCAGTTCTTC. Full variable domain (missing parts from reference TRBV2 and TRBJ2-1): EPEVTQTPSHQVTQMGQEVILRCVPISNHLYFYWYRQILGQKVEFLVSFYNNEISEKSEIFDDQFSVERPDGSNFTLKIRSTKLEDSAMYFCASSSRDRGGNEQFFGPGTRLTVL.

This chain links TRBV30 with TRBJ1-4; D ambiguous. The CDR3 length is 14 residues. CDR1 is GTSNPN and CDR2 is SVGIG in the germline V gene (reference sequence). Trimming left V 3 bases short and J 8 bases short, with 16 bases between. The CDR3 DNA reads TGTGCCTGGAGGCCCGGGCAGCCGGGGGAAAAACTGTTTTTT. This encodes CAWRPGQPGEKLFF.

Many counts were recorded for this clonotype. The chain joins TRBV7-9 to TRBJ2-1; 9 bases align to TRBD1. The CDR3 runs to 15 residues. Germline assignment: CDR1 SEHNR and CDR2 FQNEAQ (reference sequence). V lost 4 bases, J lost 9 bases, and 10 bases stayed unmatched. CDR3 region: CASSSTGGLIAEQFF. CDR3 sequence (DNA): TGTGCCAGCAGCTCCACAGGGGGCTTGATCGCTGAGCAGTTCTTC.

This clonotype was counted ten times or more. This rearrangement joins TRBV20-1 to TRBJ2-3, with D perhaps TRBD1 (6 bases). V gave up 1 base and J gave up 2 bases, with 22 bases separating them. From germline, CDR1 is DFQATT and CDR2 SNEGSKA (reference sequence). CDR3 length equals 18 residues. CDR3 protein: CSARVPIFTGWDTDTQYF. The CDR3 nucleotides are TGCAGTGCTAGAGTCCCAATCTTTACAGGGTGGGACACAGATACGCAGTATTTT.

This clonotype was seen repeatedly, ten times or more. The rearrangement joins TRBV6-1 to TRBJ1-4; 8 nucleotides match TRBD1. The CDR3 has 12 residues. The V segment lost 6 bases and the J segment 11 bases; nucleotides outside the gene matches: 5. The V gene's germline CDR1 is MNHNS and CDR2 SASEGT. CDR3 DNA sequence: TGTGCCAGCAGGACAACAGGGGGGAAACTGTTTTTT. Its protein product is CASRTTGGKLFF.

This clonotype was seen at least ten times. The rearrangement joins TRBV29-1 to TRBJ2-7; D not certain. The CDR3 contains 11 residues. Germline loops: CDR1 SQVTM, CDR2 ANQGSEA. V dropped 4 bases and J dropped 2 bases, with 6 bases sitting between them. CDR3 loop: CSVGTPYEQYF. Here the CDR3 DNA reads TGCAGCGTTGGAACTCCCTACGAGCAGTACTTC.

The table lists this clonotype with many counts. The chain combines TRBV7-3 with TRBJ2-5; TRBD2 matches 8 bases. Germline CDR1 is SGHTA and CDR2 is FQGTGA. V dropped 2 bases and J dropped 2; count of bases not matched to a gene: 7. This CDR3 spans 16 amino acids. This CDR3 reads CASSLGIAGSQETQYF. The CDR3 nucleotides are TGTGCCAGCAGCTTAGGAATAGCGGGGTCACAAGAGACCCAGTACTTC.

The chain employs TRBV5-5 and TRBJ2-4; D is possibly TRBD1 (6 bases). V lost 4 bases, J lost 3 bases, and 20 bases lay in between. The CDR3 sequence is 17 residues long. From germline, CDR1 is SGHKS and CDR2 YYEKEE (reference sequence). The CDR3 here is CASSLVWSGVNKNIQYF. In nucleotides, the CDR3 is TGTGCCAGCAGCCTCGTATGGTCAGGGGTGAACAAAAACATTCAGTACTTC.

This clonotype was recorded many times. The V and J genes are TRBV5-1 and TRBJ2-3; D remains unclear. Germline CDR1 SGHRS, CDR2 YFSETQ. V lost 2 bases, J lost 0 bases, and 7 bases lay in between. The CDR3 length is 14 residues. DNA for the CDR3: TGCGCCAGCAGCTTAGTAGTTAGCACAGATACGCAGTATTTT. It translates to CASSLVVSTDTQYF.

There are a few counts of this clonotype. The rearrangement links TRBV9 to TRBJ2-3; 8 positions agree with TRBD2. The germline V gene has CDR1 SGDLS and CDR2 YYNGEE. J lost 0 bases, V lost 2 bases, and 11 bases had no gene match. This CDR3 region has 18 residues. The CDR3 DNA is TGTGCCAGCAGCGTCCCCCTTGGCGCTAGCGGGAGCACAGATACGCAGTATTTT. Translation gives CASSVPLGASGSTDTQYF.

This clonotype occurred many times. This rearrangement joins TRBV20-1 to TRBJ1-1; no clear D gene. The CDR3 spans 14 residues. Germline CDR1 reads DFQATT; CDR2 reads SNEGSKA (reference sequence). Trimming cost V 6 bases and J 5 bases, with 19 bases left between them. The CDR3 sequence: CSARHSSEGTEAFF. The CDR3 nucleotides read TGCAGTGCCCGACATTCTTCTGAAGGGACTGAAGCTTTCTTT.

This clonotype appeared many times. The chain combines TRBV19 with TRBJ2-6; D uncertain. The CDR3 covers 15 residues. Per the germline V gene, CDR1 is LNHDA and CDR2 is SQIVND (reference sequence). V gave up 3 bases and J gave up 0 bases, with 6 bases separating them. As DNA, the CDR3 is TGTGCCAGTAGTATGCGGAACTCTGGGGCCAACGTCCTGACTTTC. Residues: CASSMRNSGANVLTF.

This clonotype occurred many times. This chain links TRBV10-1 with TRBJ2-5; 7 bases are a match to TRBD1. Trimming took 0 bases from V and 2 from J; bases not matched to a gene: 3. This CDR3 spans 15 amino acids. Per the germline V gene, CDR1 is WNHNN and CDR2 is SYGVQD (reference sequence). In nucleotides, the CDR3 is TGCGCCAGCAGTGAGTCTGGGGACAGACAAGAGACCCAGTACTTC. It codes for CASSESGDRQETQYF.

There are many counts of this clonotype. The CDR3 reads CASSLAFRAESTDTQYF. The CDR3 nucleotides read TGTGCCAGCAGCTTAGCCTTTCGAGCGGAGAGCACAGATACGCAGTATTTT. V is TRBV11-2 and J is TRBJ2-3; possible D gene TRBD2, 5 bases. The V and J ends lost 1 base and 0 bases respectively, with 14 bases between them. From germline, CDR1 is SGHAT and CDR2 FQNNGV. There are 17 residues in the CDR3.

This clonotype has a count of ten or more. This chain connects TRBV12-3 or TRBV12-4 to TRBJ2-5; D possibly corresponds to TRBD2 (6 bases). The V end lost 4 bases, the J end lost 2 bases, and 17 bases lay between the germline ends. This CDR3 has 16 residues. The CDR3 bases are TGTGCCAGCAGTTCACCGGGGGTGGGCATTCAAGAGACCCAGTACTTC. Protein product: CASSSPGVGIQETQYF.

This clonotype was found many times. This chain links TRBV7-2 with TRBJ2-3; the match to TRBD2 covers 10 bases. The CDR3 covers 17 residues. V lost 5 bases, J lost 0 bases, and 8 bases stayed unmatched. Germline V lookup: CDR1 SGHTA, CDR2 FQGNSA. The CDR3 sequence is CASSPWGLASSTDTQYF. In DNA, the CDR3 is TGTGCCAGCAGCCCTTGGGGACTAGCGTCTAGCACAGATACGCAGTATTTT. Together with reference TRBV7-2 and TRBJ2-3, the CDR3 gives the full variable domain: GAGVSQSPSNKVTEKGKDVELRCDPISGHTALYWYRQSLGQGLEFLIYFQGNSAPDKSGLPSDRFSAERTGGSVSTLTIQRTQQEDSAVYLCASSPWGLASSTDTQYFGPGTRLTVL.

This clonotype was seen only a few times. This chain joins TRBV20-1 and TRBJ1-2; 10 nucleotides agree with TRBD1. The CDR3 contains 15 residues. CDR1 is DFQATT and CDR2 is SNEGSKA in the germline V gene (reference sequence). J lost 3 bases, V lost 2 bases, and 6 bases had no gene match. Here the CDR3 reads CSARHWDRGDYGYTF. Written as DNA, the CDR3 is TGCAGTGCTAGACATTGGGACAGGGGAGACTATGGCTACACCTTC.

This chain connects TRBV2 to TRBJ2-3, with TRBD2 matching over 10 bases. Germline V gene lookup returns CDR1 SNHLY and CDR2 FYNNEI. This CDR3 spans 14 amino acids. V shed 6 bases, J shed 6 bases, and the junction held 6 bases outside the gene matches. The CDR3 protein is CASRELAGSDTQYF. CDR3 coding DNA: TGTGCCAGCAGGGAACTAGCGGGGAGCGATACGCAGTATTTT.

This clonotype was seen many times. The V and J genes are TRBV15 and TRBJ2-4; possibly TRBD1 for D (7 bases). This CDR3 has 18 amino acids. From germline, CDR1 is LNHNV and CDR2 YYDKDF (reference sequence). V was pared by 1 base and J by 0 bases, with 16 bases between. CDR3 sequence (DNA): TGTGCCACCAGCAGAGGGAGGGGGCTAGAATCAGCCAAAAACATTCAGTACTTC. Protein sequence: CATSRGRGLESAKNIQYF.

The DNA for the CDR3 is TGCAGCGCGGGTCAAAACTATGGCTACACCTTC. Translating gives CSAGQNYGYTF. The V gene is TRBV29-1, the J gene TRBJ1-2; D not certain. Trimming pared 7 bases from V and 2 bases from J, leaving 8 bases between. Germline assignment: CDR1 SQVTM and CDR2 ANQGSEA. The CDR3 is 11 amino acids.

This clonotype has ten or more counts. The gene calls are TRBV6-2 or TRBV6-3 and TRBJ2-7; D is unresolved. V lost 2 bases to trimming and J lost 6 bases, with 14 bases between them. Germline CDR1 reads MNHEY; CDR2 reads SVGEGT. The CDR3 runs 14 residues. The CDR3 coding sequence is TGTGCCAGCAGTTACAAGCAGGTGCGTGGCGAGCAGTACGTC. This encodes CASSYKQVRGEQYV.

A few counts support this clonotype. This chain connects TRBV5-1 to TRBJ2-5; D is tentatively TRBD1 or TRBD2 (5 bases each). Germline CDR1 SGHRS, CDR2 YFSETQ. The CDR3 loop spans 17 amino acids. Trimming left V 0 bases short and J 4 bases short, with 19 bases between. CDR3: CASSLGSKSGDPETQYF. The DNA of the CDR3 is TGCGCCAGCAGCTTGGGGTCTAAATCCGGGGACCCAGAGACCCAGTACTTC.

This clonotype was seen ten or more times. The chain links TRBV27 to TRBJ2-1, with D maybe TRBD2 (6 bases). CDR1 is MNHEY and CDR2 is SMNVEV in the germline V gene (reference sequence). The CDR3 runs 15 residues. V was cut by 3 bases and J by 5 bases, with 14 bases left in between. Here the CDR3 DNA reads TGTGCCAGCAGTTTTGACGGGGACTCGGACAATGAGCAGTTCTTC. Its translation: CASSFDGDSDNEQFF.

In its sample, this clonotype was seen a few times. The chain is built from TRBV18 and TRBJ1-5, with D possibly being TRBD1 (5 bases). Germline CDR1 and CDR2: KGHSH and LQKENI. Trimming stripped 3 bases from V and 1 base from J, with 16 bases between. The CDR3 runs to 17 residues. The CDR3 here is CASSPRPRPGSNQPQHF. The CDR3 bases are TGTGCCAGCTCACCCCGCCCCAGACCAGGGAGCAATCAGCCCCAGCATTTT.

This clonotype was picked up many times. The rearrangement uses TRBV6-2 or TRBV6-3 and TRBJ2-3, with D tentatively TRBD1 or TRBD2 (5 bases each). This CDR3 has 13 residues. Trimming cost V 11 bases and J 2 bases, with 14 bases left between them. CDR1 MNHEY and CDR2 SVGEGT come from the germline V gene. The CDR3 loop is CAVGWGTTDTQYF. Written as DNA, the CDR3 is TGTGCCGTTGGATGGGGGACCACAGATACGCAGTATTTT.

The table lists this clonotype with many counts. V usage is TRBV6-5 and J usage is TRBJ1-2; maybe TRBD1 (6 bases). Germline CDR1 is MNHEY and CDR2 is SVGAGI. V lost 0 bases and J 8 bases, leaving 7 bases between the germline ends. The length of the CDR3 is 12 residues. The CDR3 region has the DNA TGTGCCAGCAGTTACTCGGGGACAGGCTACACCTTC. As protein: CASSYSGTGYTF.

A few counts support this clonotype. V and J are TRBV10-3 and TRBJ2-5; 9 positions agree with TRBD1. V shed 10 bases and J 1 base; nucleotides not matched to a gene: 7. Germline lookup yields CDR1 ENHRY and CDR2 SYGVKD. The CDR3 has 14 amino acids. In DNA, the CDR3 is TGTGCCACCTTATTGGACAGGGGCCAAGAGACCCAGTACTTC. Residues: CATLLDRGQETQYF.

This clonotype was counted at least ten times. The CDR3 DNA follows: TGTGCCAGCTCACCAGCAAGGGGATTCTACGAGCAGTACGTC. Protein sequence: CASSPARGFYEQYV. V usage is TRBV18 and J usage is TRBJ2-7; tentative D call: TRBD1 (5 bases). The CDR3 has 14 amino acids. Trimming removed 2 bases at V and 3 bases at J, with 11 bases between. Germline V CDR1 and CDR2: KGHSH, LQKENI.

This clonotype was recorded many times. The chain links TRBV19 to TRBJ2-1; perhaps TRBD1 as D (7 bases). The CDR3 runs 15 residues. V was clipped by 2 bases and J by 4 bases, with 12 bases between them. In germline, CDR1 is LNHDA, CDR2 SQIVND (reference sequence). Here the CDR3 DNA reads TGTGCCAGTAGTATATCGGAGGGGGCTTACAATGAGCAGTTCTTC. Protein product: CASSISEGAYNEQFF.